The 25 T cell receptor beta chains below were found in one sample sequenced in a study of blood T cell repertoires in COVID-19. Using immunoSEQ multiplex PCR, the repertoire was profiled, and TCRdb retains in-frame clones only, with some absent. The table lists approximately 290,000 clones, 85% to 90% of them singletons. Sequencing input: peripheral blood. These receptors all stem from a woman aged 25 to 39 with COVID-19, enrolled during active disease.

CDR3 residues: CASSSFYEQYF. The CDR3 coding sequence is TGTGCCAGCAGCTCCTTTTACGAGCAGTACTTC. This chain links TRBV7-8 with TRBJ2-7; D is uncertain. Germline V gene sequence: CDR1 SGHVS, CDR2 FQNEAQ. The CDR3 has 11 amino acids. The V gene lost 4 bases and the J gene lost 4 bases, with 5 bases spanning the gap.

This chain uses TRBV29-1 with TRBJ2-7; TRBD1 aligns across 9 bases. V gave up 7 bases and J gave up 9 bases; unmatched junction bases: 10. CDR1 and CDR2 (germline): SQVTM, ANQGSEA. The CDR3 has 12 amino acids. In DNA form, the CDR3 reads TGCAGCGCAGGGGGACAGGGCAACTCGCAGTACTTC. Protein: CSAGGQGNSQYF.

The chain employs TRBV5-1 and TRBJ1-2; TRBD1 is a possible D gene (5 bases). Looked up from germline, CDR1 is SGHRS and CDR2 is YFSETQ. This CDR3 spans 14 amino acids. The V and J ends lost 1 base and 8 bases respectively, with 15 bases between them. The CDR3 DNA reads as TGCGCCAGCAGCTTGAGCCAGGGCCAAGGAGGCTACACCTTC. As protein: CASSLSQGQGGYTF.

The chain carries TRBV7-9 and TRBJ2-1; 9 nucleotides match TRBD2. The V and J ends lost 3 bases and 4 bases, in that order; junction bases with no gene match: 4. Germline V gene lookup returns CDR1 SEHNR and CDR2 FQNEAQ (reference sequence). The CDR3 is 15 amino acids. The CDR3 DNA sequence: TGTGCCAGCAGCTTCACTAGCGGGCCATACAATGAGCAGTTCTTC. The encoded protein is CASSFTSGPYNEQFF.

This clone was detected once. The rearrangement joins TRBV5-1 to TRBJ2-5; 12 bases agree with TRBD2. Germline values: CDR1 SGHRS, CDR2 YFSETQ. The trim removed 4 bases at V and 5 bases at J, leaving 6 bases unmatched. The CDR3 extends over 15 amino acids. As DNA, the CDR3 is TGCGCCAGCAGCCTAGGACTAGCGGGGTACGAGACCCAGTACTTC. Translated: CASSLGLAGYETQYF.

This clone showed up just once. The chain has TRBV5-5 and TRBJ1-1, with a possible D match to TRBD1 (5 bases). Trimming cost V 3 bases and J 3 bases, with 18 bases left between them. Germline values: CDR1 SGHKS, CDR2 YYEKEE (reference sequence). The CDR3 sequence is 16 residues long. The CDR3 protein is CASSWGGRGWYTEAFF. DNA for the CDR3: TGTGCCAGCAGCTGGGGCGGGAGGGGCTGGTACACTGAAGCTTTCTTT.

In DNA, the CDR3 is TGTGCCAGCAGCCTGCGGGGGGCGGCACCCCTCCACTTT. Residues: CASSLRGAAPLHF. The chain carries TRBV3-1 (or the pseudogene TRBV3-2) and TRBJ1-6; D may be TRBD1 (6 bases). Trimming cost V 4 bases and J 11 bases, with 12 bases left between them. Looked up from germline, CDR1 is LGHDT and CDR2 is YNNKEL (reference sequence). The CDR3 consists of 13 residues.

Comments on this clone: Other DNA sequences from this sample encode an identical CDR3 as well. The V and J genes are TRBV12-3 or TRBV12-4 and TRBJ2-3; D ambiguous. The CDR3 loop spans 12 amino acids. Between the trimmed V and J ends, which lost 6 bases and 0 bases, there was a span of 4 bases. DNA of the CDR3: TGTGCCAGCAGCCCTAGCACAGATACGCAGTATTTT. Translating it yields CASSPSTDTQYF.

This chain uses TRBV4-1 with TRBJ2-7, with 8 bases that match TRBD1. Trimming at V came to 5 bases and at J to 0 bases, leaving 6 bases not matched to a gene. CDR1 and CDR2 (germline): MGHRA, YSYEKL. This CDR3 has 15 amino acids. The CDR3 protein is CASSTGQGPSYEQYF. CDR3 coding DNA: TGCGCCAGCAGCACCGGACAGGGTCCCTCCTACGAGCAGTACTTC.

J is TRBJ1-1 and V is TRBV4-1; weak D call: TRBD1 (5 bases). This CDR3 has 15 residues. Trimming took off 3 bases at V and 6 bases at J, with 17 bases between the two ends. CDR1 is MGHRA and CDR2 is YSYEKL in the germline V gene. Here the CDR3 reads CASSQGVSREAEAFF. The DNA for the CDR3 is TGCGCCAGCAGCCAGGGGGTCAGTCGGGAGGCTGAAGCTTTCTTT.

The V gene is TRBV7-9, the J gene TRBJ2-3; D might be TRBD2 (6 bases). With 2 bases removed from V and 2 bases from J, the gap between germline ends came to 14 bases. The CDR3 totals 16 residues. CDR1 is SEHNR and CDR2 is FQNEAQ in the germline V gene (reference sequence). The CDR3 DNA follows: TGTGCCAGCAGCTTACAAACTAGCCGAAACACAGATACGCAGTATTTT. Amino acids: CASSLQTSRNTDTQYF.

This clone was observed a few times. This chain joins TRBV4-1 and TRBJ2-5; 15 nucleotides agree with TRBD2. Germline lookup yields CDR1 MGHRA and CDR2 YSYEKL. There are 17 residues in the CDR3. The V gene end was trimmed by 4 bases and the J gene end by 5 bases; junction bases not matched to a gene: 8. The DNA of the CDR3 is TGCGCCAGCAGCCTCCGCGGACTAGCGGGGGGGCACGAGACCCAGTACTTC. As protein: CASSLRGLAGGHETQYF.

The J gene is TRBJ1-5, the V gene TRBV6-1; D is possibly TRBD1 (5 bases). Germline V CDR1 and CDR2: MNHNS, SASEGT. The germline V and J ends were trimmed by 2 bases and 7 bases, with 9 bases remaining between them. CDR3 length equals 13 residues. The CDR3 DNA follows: TGTGCCAGCAGTGAAACAGGCGCGCAGCCCCAGCATTTT. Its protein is CASSETGAQPQHF.

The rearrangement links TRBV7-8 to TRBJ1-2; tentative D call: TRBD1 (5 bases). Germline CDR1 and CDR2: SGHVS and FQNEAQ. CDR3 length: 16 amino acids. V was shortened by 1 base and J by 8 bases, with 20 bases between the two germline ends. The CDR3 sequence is CASSLGRVVGGEGYTF. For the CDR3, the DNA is TGTGCCAGCAGCTTAGGGAGGGTAGTGGGGGGTGAGGGCTACACCTTC.

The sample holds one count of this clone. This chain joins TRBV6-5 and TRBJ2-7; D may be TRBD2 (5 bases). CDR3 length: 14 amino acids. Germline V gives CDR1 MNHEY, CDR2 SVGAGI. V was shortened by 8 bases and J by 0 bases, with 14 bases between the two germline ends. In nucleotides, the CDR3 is TGTGCCAGCCGAATAGTGGAGGCCTCCTACGAGCAGTACTTC. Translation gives CASRIVEASYEQYF.

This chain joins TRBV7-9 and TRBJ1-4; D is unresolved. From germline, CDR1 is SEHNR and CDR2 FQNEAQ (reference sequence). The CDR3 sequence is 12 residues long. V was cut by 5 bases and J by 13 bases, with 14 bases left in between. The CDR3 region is CASSPLMGRLFF. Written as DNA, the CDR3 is TGTGCCAGCAGCCCCTTAATGGGGAGACTGTTTTTT. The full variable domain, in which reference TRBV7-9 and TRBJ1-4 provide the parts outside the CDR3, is DTGVSQNPRHKITKRGQNVTFRCDPISEHNRLYWYRQTLGQGPEFLTYFQNEAQLEKSRLLSDRFSAERPKGSFSTLEIQRTEQGDSAMYLCASSPLMGRLFFGSGTQLSVL.

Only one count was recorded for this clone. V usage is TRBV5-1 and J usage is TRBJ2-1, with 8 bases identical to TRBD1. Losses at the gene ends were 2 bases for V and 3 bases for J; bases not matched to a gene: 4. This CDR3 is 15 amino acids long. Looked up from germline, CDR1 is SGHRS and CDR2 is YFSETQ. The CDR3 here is CASSLPGQVYNEQFF. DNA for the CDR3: TGCGCCAGCAGCTTACCGGGACAGGTCTACAATGAGCAGTTCTTC.

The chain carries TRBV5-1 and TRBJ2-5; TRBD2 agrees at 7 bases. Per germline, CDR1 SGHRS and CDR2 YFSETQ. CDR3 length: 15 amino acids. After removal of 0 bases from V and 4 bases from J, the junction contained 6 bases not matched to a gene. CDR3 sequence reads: CASSLALGGGETQYF. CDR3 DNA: TGCGCCAGCAGCTTGGCGCTTGGCGGGGGAGAGACCCAGTACTTC.

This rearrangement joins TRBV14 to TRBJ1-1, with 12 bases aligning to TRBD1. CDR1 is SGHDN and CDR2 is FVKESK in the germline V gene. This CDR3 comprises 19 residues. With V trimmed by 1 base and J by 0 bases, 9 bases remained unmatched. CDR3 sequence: CASSQGTGTGGWMNTEAFF. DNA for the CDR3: TGTGCCAGCAGCCAAGGGACGGGGACAGGGGGCTGGATGAACACTGAAGCTTTCTTT.

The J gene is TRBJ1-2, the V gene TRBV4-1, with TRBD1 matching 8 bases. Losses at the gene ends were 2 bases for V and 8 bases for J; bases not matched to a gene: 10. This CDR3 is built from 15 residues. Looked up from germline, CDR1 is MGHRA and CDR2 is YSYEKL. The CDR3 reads CASSQSGQGWGGYTF. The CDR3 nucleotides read TGCGCCAGCAGCCAATCCGGACAGGGTTGGGGGGGCTACACCTTC.

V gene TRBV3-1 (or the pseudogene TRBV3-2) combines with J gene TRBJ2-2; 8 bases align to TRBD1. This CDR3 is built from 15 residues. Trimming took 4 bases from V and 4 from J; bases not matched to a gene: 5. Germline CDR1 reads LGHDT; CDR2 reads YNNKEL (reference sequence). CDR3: CASSLRGRGTGELFF. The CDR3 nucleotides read TGTGCCAGCAGCCTCAGGGGGCGCGGCACCGGGGAGCTGTTTTTT.

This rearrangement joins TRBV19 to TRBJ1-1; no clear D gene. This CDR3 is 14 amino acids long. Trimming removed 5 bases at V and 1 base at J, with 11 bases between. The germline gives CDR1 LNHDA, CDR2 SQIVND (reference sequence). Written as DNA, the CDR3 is TGTGCCAGTAGTCCCGGGTCGGCGAACACTGAAGCTTTCTTT. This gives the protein CASSPGSANTEAFF.

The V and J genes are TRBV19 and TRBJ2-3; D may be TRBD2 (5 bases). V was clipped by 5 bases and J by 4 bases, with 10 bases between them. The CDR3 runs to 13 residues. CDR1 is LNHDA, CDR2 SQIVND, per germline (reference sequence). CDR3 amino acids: CASSLSGPDTQYF. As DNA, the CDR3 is TGTGCCAGTAGTCTAAGCGGCCCAGATACGCAGTATTTT.

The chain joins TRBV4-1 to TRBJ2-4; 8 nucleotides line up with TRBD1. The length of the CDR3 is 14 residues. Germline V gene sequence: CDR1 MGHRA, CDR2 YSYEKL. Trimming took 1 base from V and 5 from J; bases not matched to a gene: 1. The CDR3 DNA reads TGCGCCAGCAGCCAAGCAGGGGGCGAAAACATTCAGTACTTC. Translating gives CASSQAGGENIQYF.

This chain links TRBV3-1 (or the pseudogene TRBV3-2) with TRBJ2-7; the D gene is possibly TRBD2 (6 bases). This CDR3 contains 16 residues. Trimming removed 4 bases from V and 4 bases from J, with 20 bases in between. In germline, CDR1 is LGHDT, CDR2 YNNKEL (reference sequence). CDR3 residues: CASSPGGRGGRYEQYF. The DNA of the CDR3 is TGTGCCAGCAGCCCCGGTGGGCGGGGTGGACGATACGAGCAGTACTTC.